Ten or more counts support the clone carrying this TCR beta chain. The antigen remains undetermined. The data are from a study of identical twins. Study outcomes and limitations: The same donors were not followed; conclusions instead depended on cross-sectional statistical analysis. Recombination models fit unrelated individuals' TCR alpha sharing but underestimated twins'.

TCRdb analysed the 5' RACE reads with MiXCR anew, one entry per CDR3 protein. Of 690,000 or so distinct CDR3 sequences in the sample, roughly 6.2% were seen once. Every one of the donors was a healthy Caucasian. The CDR3 consists of 9 residues. From germline, CDR1 is SEHNR and CDR2 FQNEAQ (reference sequence). V was shortened by 5 bases and J by 14 bases, with 7 bases between the two germline ends. Sequenced input: naive T cells sorted from blood. The origin of this receptor is a man aged 18 to 30 in good health. The chain links TRBV7-9 to TRBJ2-1; D gene ambiguous. The CDR3 loop is CASSQEKFF. In DNA form, the CDR3 reads TGTGCCAGCAGCCAGGAGAAGTTCTTC.